These 26 T cell receptor beta chains originate from one sample sequenced in a study of cytotoxic CD8 clonotypes in ibrutinib-treated CLL. Profiling relied on immunoSEQ multiplex PCR, and the TCRdb table lists in-frame clones only, not all of them. The data hold around 140,000 clones, with around 85% observed a single time. Specimen: PBMCs, collected after 24 months of ibrutinib treatment. These TCRs come from a human donor with chronic lymphocytic leukemia.

This clone was found a few times. The V call is TRBV19, the J call TRBJ1-1, with D uncertain. Trimming cost V 7 bases and J 0 bases, with 9 bases left between them. Germline lookup yields CDR1 LNHDA and CDR2 SQIVND (reference sequence). The CDR3 totals 13 residues. The CDR3 nucleotides read TGTGCCAGTAACCGAATATTGAACACTGAAGCTTTCTTT. This gives the protein CASNRILNTEAFF.

The chain has TRBV7-3 and TRBJ2-1; 9 nucleotides line up with TRBD2. V trimming: 7 bases; J trimming: 7 bases; junction bases outside the gene matches: 14. This CDR3 is built from 16 residues. Germline lookup yields CDR1 SGHTA and CDR2 FQGTGA. The CDR3 coding sequence is TGTGCCAGCACCTCCGCGGGTAGCGGGAGTGGGAATGAGCAGTTCTTC. This sequence encodes CASTSAGSGSGNEQFF.

CDR3 DNA: TGTGCCAGCAGCCGTGAAGGGACAGGGGATTCACCCCTCCACTTT. This gives the protein CASSREGTGDSPLHF. This chain links TRBV14 with TRBJ1-6; 10 bases match TRBD1. V trimming: 4 bases; J trimming: 8 bases; junction bases outside the gene matches: 5. CDR1 and CDR2 (germline): SGHDN, FVKESK. The CDR3 spans 15 residues.

The rearrangement links TRBV18 to TRBJ2-1, with 13 bases fitting TRBD2. V shed 3 bases, J shed 7 bases, and the junction held 6 bases outside the gene matches. Germline assignment: CDR1 KGHSH and CDR2 LQKENI. This CDR3 has 16 amino acids. The CDR3: CASSPKTSGGANEQFF. CDR3 DNA: TGTGCCAGCTCACCGAAAACTAGCGGGGGGGCGAATGAGCAGTTCTTC.

The chain links TRBV7-2 to TRBJ2-3; 11 bases line up with TRBD2. Germline assignment: CDR1 SGHTA and CDR2 FQGNSA. Germline trimming cut 5 bases from V and 7 bases from J; bases unmatched to any gene: 8. The CDR3 consists of 15 residues. This CDR3 reads CASSQRSGGAYTQYF. The DNA for the CDR3 is TGTGCCAGCAGCCAGCGTAGCGGGGGGGCCTATACGCAGTATTTT.

The chain links TRBV5-8 to TRBJ1-4, with TRBD1 matching over 9 bases. The junction had 4 bases not matched to a gene; V was cut back by 6 bases and J by 4 bases. The CDR3 covers 14 residues. The germline V gene encodes CDR1 SGHTS and CDR2 YDEGEE. Here the CDR3 reads CASKRGQGNEKLFF. The CDR3 nucleotides read TGTGCCAGCAAAAGGGGACAGGGTAATGAAAAACTGTTTTTT.

V is TRBV2 and J is TRBJ2-2, with 14 nucleotides matching TRBD2. The trim removed 4 bases at V and 1 base at J, leaving 5 bases unmatched. Germline assignment: CDR1 SNHLY and CDR2 FYNNEI. The CDR3 is 18 residues long. CDR3 in amino acids: CASSGTGTSGRNTGELFF. CDR3 sequence (DNA): TGTGCCAGCAGTGGTACCGGGACTAGCGGGAGGAACACCGGGGAGCTGTTTTTT.

This CDR3 is CASSLGPNLGETQYF. The DNA of the CDR3 is TGTGCCAGCAGCTTAGGACCTAACCTGGGGGAGACCCAGTACTTC. V and J are TRBV7-3 and TRBJ2-5; D is uncertain. The CDR3 sequence is 15 residues long. Germline V CDR1 and CDR2: SGHTA, FQGTGA. V lost 2 bases and J 5 bases, leaving 15 bases between the germline ends.

This chain connects TRBV30 to TRBJ1-6; weak D call: TRBD1 (6 bases). In germline, CDR1 is GTSNPN, CDR2 SVGIG (reference sequence). The CDR3 covers 19 residues. Trimming left V 5 bases short and J 13 bases short, with 36 bases between. CDR3: CAWGGGEAETGFPVAPLHF. As DNA, the CDR3 is TGTGCCTGGGGAGGCGGGGAAGCGGAGACAGGCTTTCCGGTGGCGCCCCTCCACTTT.

This chain connects TRBV5-4 to TRBJ1-3; D might be TRBD1 (6 bases). The CDR3 is 15 amino acids. Trimming removed 4 bases from V and 4 bases from J, with 15 bases in between. The germline V gene encodes CDR1 SGHNT and CDR2 YYREEE (reference sequence). In DNA form, the CDR3 reads TGTGCCAGCAGCCCCTTTGGGGGGCCCGGAAACACCATATATTTT. It codes for CASSPFGGPGNTIYF.

The rearrangement uses TRBV19 and TRBJ1-5, with no clear D. The V end lost 3 bases, the J end lost 12 bases, and 9 bases lay between the germline ends. This CDR3 region has 11 residues. CDR1 is LNHDA and CDR2 is SQIVND in the germline V gene (reference sequence). The CDR3 reads CASSMVGDQHF. The CDR3 DNA sequence: TGTGCCAGTAGTATGGTGGGAGACCAGCATTTT. Based on the CDR3 plus reference TRBV19 and TRBJ1-5, the full variable domain is DGGITQSPKYLFRKEGQNVTLSCEQNLNHDAMYWYRQDPGQGLRLIYYSQIVNDFQKGDIAEGYSVSREKKESFPLTVTSAQKNPTAFYLCASSMVGDQHFGDGTRLSIL.

This clone appeared once. This chain connects TRBV15 to TRBJ2-3; unclear D gene. Germline CDR1 and CDR2: LNHNV and YYDKDF (reference sequence). Deletions cut 1 base from V and 4 bases from J, with 12 bases between. The CDR3 has 15 residues. Here the CDR3 reads CATSRVGSSADTQYF. DNA for the CDR3: TGTGCCACCAGCAGAGTAGGTAGCTCAGCAGATACGCAGTATTTT.

This sequence joins TRBV5-3 and TRBJ2-3, with 8 nucleotides matching TRBD1. TRBV5-3 is designated an ORF whose function remains uncertain. The CDR3 consists of 17 residues. Trimming removed 0 bases from V and 0 bases from J; junction bases left unmatched: 6. CDR3 sequence: CARSLGQGSSSTDTQYF. The CDR3 bases are TGTGCCAGAAGCTTGGGACAGGGGAGTTCTAGCACAGATACGCAGTATTTT.

This sequence joins TRBV7-2 and TRBJ2-3; 7 bases fit TRBD2. V lost 1 base, J lost 0 bases, and 13 bases stayed unmatched. This CDR3 has 19 residues. Germline CDR1 reads SGHTA; CDR2 reads FQGNSA. The CDR3 nucleotides are TGTGCCAGCAGCTTAGTCGTTCAGCGGGGACTTTATAGCACAGATACGCAGTATTTT. Protein product: CASSLVVQRGLYSTDTQYF.

This chain links TRBV7-2 with TRBJ1-3; D might be TRBD1 (5 bases). This CDR3 contains 15 residues. Looked up from germline, CDR1 is SGHTA and CDR2 is FQGNSA. Trimming removed 1 base from V and 0 bases from J, with 7 bases in between. This CDR3 reads CASSLVRGSGNTIYF. The DNA of the CDR3 is TGTGCCAGCAGCTTAGTAAGGGGCTCTGGAAACACCATATATTTT.

This rearrangement joins TRBV7-2 to TRBJ1-2; no firm D call. The CDR3 consists of 13 residues. Trimming left V 3 bases short and J 2 bases short, with 7 bases between. The germline CDR1 and CDR2 sequences are SGHTA and FQGNSA. The CDR3 here is CASSFGPNYGYTF. In DNA, the CDR3 is TGTGCCAGCAGCTTCGGTCCAAACTATGGCTACACCTTC.

The chain recombines TRBV6-5 with TRBJ2-3; D remains ambiguous. Germline loops: CDR1 MNHEY, CDR2 SVGAGI. This CDR3 has 13 residues. Trimming took 5 bases from V and 5 from J, leaving 11 bases between them. CDR3: CASSGTPQDTQYF. The CDR3 coding sequence is TGTGCCAGCAGTGGCACCCCCCAAGATACGCAGTATTTT.

A note on this clone: A junction boundary mismatches the germline segment, possibly from a read error. The rearrangement joins TRBV2 to TRBJ1-1, with 8 positions matching TRBD1. CDR1 and CDR2 from the germline V gene are SNHLY and FYNNEI. This CDR3 spans 13 amino acids. For the CDR3, the DNA is TGTGCCAGCAGAGAAGAAACCAGGGGGCAAGCTTTCTTT. It yields the protein CASREETRGQAFF.

Comment on this clone: The sample carries other DNA sequences with the same CDR3. The gene calls are TRBV5-1 and TRBJ2-3; TRBD2 is a possible D gene (5 bases). Germline CDR1 reads SGHRS; CDR2 reads YFSETQ. The CDR3 extends over 14 amino acids. Trimming shortened V by 0 bases and J by 1 base, and 6 bases separated the two germline ends. DNA of the CDR3: TGCGCCAGCAGCTTGGGGGGAGGCACAGATACGCAGTATTTT. This sequence encodes CASSLGGGTDTQYF.

This clone was seen a few times. The chain carries TRBV6-1 and TRBJ2-7; D uncertain. Germline CDR1 and CDR2: MNHNS and SASEGT. CDR3 length: 11 residues. V shed 4 bases and J shed 3 bases, with 4 bases lying between them. The CDR3 is CASSAGYEQYF. DNA for the CDR3: TGTGCCAGCAGTGCCGGCTACGAGCAGTACTTC.

This chain connects TRBV5-4 to TRBJ1-6; TRBD1 matches 9 bases. The J segment lost 10 bases and the V segment lost 0 bases, leaving 2 bases of the junction unmatched. This CDR3 region has 14 residues. CDR1 is SGHNT, CDR2 YYREEE, per germline (reference sequence). The CDR3 region is CASSLVDRGSPLHF. CDR3 in DNA: TGTGCCAGCAGCTTGGTGGACAGGGGATCACCCCTCCACTTT.

CDR3 in DNA: TGTGCCAGCAGAGTGGGACTCACCCCAAAGCTCCAAGAGACCCAGTACTTC. Amino acids: CASRVGLTPKLQETQYF. This chain connects TRBV27 to TRBJ2-5; D may be TRBD2 (6 bases). The germline V gene encodes CDR1 MNHEY and CDR2 SMNVEV (reference sequence). The length of the CDR3 is 17 residues. Trimming took 6 bases from V and 1 from J, leaving 21 bases between them.

This sequence joins TRBV20-1 and TRBJ1-2; D not certain. The CDR3 length is 11 residues. Germline CDR1 reads DFQATT; CDR2 reads SNEGSKA (reference sequence). V was clipped by 6 bases and J by 0 bases, with 5 bases between them. CDR3 in amino acids: CSAPPNYGYTF. In DNA form, the CDR3 reads TGCAGTGCCCCCCCTAACTATGGCTACACCTTC.

The chain couples TRBV27 to TRBJ2-3, with 9 nucleotides matching TRBD1. There are 15 residues in the CDR3. Per germline, CDR1 MNHEY and CDR2 SMNVEV (reference sequence). V dropped 6 bases and J dropped 6; count of bases not matched to a gene: 10. CDR3 in amino acids: CASRPDTGGVDTQYF. The CDR3 DNA sequence: TGTGCCAGCAGACCCGACACAGGGGGCGTCGATACGCAGTATTTT.

The rearrangement links TRBV6-1 to TRBJ1-2, with 11 nucleotides matching TRBD1. Germline values: CDR1 MNHNS, CDR2 SASEGT. The CDR3 is made up of 15 amino acids. J gave up 4 bases and V 4 bases, and 5 bases lay outside the gene matches. CDR3 nucleotides: TGTGCCAGCAGTGCGGACAGGGGGCAATCCTATGGCTACACCTTC. Residues: CASSADRGQSYGYTF.

V usage is TRBV9 and J usage is TRBJ1-5, with D unresolved. The V and J ends lost 0 bases and 1 base respectively, with 8 bases between them. This CDR3 contains 15 residues. Germline loops: CDR1 SGDLS, CDR2 YYNGEE. This CDR3 is CASSVAGDSNQPQHF. CDR3 nucleotides: TGTGCCAGCAGCGTAGCCGGAGACAGCAATCAGCCCCAGCATTTT.